There are a few counts of the clone carrying this T cell receptor beta chain. Its specificity is unknown. CDR1 is LGHDT, CDR2 YNNKEL, per germline (reference sequence). The CDR3 covers 11 residues. Trimming took off 4 bases at V and 9 bases at J, with 7 bases between the two ends. TCRdb analysed the RT-PCR reads with MiXCR anew, one entry per CDR3 protein. The sample carries hundreds of thousands of distinct CDR3 sequences, around 13% recorded once. The sample is drawn from a study of response to subunit inactivated influenza vaccine. General study findings and limits: T cells newly recruited by each seasonal influenza vaccination are few, the authors suggested.

This chain links TRBV3-1 with TRBJ1-3; D unclear. This TCR was sampled from a man between 45 and 60 years old who received an inactivated influenza vaccine. Material: PBMCs from blood, obtained 14 to 15 days before vaccination. The CDR3 bases are TGTGCCAGCAGCCGACGCCGCACCATATATTTT. It translates to CASSRRRTIYF.